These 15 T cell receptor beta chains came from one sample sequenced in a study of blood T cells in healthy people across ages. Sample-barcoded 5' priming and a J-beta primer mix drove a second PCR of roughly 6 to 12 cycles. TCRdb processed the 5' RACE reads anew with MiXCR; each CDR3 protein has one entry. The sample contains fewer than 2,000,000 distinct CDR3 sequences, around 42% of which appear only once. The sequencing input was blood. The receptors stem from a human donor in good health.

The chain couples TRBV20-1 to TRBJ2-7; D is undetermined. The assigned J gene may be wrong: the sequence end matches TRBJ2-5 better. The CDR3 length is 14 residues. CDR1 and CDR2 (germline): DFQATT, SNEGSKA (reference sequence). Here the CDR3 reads CSAKSRSRRETQYF. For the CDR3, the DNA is TGCAGTGCTAAGAGCCGATCGAGGAGAGAGACCCAGTACTTC.

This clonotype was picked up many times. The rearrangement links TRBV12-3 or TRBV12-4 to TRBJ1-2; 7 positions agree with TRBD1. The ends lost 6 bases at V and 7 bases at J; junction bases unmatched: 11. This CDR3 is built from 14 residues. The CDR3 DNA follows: TGTGCCAGCAGCCTTTCCACAGGGGTCGGTGGCTACACCTTC. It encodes CASSLSTGVGGYTF.

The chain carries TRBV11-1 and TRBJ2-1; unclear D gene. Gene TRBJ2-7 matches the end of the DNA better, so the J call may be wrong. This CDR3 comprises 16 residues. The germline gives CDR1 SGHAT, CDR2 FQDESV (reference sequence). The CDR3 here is CASSSPDSSSYNEQYF. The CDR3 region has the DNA TGTGCCAGCAGCTCCCCTGACTCCAGCTCCTACAATGAGCAGTACTTC.

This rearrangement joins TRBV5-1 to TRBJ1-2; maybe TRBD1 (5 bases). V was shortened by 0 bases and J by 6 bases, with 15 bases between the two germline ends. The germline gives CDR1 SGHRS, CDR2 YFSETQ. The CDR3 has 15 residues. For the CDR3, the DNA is TGCGCCAGCAGCTTGGACGGGTTGGGGGTAAATGGCTACACCTTC. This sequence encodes CASSLDGLGVNGYTF.

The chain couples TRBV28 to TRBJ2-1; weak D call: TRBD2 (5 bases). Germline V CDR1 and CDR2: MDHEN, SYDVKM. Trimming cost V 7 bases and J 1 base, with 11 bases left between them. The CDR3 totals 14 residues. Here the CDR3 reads CASNQDLSYNEQFF. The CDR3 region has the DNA TGTGCCAGCAACCAGGACTTATCCTACAATGAGCAGTTCTTC.

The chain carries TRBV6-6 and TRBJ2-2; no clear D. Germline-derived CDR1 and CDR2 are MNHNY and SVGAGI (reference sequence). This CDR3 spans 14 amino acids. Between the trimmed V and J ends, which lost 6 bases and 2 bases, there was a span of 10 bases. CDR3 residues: CASRLTANTGELFF. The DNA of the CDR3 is TGTGCCAGCAGGTTGACGGCAAACACCGGGGAGCTGTTTTTT.

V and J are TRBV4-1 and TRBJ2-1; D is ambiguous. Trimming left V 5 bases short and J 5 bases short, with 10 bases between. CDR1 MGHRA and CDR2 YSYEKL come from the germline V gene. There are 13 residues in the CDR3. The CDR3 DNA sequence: TGCGCCAGCAGCGATAGACGGGACAATGAGCAGTTCTTC. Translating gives CASSDRRDNEQFF.

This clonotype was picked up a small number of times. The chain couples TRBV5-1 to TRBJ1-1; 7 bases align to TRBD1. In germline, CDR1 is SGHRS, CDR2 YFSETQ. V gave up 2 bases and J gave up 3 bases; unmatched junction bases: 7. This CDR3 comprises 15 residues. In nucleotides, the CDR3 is TGCGCCAGCAGCTTCGAGGGCAGGGGGGACACTGAAGCTTTCTTT. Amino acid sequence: CASSFEGRGDTEAFF.

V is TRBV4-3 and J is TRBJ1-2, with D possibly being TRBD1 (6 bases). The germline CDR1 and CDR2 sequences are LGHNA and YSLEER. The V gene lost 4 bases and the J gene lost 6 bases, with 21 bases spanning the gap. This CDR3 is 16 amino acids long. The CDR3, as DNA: TGCGCCAGCAGCCTCCTGGAGGGGACAAGGGGCGATGGCTACACCTTC. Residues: CASSLLEGTRGDGYTF.

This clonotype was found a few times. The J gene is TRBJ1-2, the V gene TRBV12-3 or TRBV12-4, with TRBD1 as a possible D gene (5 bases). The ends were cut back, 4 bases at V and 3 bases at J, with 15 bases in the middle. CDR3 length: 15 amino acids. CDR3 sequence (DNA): TGTGCCAGCAGTTCCGCAGGGATTCGTTACTATGGCTACACCTTC. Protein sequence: CASSSAGIRYYGYTF.

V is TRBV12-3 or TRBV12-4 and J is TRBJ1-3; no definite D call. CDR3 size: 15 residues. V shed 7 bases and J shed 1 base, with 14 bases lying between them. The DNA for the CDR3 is TGTGCCAGCACCAATAATATAGGTTCTGGAAACACCATATATTTT. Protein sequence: CASTNNIGSGNTIYF.

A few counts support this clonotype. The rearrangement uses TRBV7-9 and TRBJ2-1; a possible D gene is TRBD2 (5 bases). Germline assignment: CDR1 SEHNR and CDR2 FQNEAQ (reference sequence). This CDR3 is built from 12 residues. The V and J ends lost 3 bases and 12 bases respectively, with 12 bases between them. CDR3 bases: TGTGCCAGCAGCTTTTCGGACTTCCCGCAGTTCTTC. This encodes CASSFSDFPQFF.

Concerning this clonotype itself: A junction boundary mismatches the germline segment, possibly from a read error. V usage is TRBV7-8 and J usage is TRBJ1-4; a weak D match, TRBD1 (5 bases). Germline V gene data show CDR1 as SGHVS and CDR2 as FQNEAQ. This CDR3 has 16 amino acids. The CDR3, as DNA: TGTGCCAGCAGCCGAATCCTGACGGGGGGTAATGAAAGACTGTTTTTT. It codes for CASSRILTGGNERLFF.

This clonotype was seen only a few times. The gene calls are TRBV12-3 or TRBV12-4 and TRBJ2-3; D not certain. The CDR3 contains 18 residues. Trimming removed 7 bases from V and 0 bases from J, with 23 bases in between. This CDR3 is CASTQRERLSSSTDTQYF. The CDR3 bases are TGTGCCAGCACCCAACGAGAACGCCTTTCCTCTAGCACAGATACGCAGTATTTT.

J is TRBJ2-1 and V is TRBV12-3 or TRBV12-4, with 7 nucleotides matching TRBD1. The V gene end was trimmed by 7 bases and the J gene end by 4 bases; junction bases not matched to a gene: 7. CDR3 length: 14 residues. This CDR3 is CASTGTAVYNEQFF. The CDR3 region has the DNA TGTGCCAGCACCGGGACAGCAGTTTACAATGAGCAGTTCTTC.